One sample yielded the 5 T cell receptor beta chains listed below, sequenced in a study of shared clonotypes between healthy human individuals. Only in-frame clones appear in the TCRdb table, and some are missing; sequencing was by immunoSEQ multiplex PCR. The sample consists of roughly 1.4 million clones, about 98.5% of them appearing once. Sequenced: naive CD4+ T cells sorted from blood. The subset here: CD45RA+ positively selected. The source is a man between 25 and 39 years old in good health.

The CDR3 coding sequence is TGTGCCAGCAGTTCCCTTAGCGGGAGTTCCTACAATGAGCAGTTCTTC. This sequence encodes CASSSLSGSSYNEQFF. The V gene is TRBV27, the J gene TRBJ2-1; 9 bases fit TRBD2. CDR1 and CDR2 from the germline V gene are MNHEY and SMNVEV (reference sequence). The CDR3 sequence is 16 residues long. The ends lost 4 bases at V and 1 base at J; junction bases unmatched: 5.

The chain combines TRBV5-1 with TRBJ1-4; D is uncertain. V lost 5 bases to trimming and J lost 7 bases, with 18 bases between them. The CDR3 is 15 residues long. Per the germline V gene, CDR1 is SGHRS and CDR2 is YFSETQ. CDR3 residues: CASRQGGRFSEKLFF. For the CDR3, the DNA is TGCGCCAGCAGACAAGGAGGGCGTTTTTCTGAAAAACTGTTTTTT.

This rearrangement joins TRBV27 to TRBJ2-1, with D maybe TRBD1 (6 bases). Germline loops: CDR1 MNHEY, CDR2 SMNVEV (reference sequence). The CDR3 has 15 residues. Trimming took 4 bases from V and 7 from J, leaving 17 bases between them. The CDR3 loop is CASSWGPGIGNEQFF. The CDR3 DNA is TGTGCCAGCAGTTGGGGGCCCGGCATAGGAAATGAGCAGTTCTTC.

The chain recombines TRBV30 with TRBJ1-2, with D unclear. The ends were cut back, 0 bases at V and 2 bases at J, with 13 bases in the middle. Germline CDR1 reads GTSNPN; CDR2 reads SVGIG (reference sequence). The CDR3 has 15 residues. The CDR3 DNA sequence: TGTGCCTGGAGTGTACAAATTTCGTCGAACTATGGCTACACCTTC. Residues: CAWSVQISSNYGYTF.

J is TRBJ2-6 and V is TRBV29-1; D is unresolved. Germline lookup yields CDR1 SQVTM and CDR2 ANQGSEA. The CDR3 has 15 amino acids. V lost 1 base and J 0 bases, leaving 7 bases between the germline ends. In DNA, the CDR3 is TGCAGCGTTGAAGGTACACGCTCTGGGGCCAACGTCCTGACTTTC. Translating it yields CSVEGTRSGANVLTF.